This T cell receptor beta chain stems from a study of blood T cell repertoires in COVID-19. Here immunoSEQ multiplex PCR was the method, and the copy in TCRdb shows in-frame clones only, minus some. The data hold 150,000 to 200,000 clones, with approximately 85% observed a single time. The CDR3 length is 14 residues. Germline CDR1 MNHEY, CDR2 SVGAGI. V was pared by 2 bases and J by 4 bases, with 5 bases of the junction left unmatched. The chain combines TRBV6-5 with TRBJ2-7, with 7 bases fitting TRBD1. This clonotype was sampled from a woman over 75 with acute or convalescent COVID-19. The sample was peripheral blood. The CDR3 nucleotides are TGTGCCAGCAGTTACGAACAGGGGTTATACGAGCAGTACTTC. It specifies CASSYEQGLYEQYF.